This TCR beta chain appears in the sequencing data of a study of T cell responses to AZD1222 COVID-19 vaccine. V was shortened by 8 bases and J by 0 bases, with 11 bases between the two germline ends. Per the germline V gene, CDR1 is SNHLY and CDR2 is FYNNEI. The length of the CDR3 is 15 residues. The method was immunoSEQ multiplex PCR; TCRdb's version includes in-frame clones alone and lacks a portion of them. The table records 250,000 to 300,000 clones, 94% of them present only once. Notes on this clone: What it binds is unknown.

General study results and limits: Seropositive at baseline were only a handful of AZD1222 recipients. Clonal diversity may have been underestimated in mostly white British donors. Samples come after the peak T cell response, not at day 14.

The V and J genes are TRBV2 and TRBJ2-6; the D gene is possibly TRBD1 (5 bases). This TCR was recovered from an adult who received the AZD1222 COVID-19 vaccine. The specimen comprised peripheral blood, sampled 28 days after the second AZD1222 dose. CDR3 sequence (DNA): TGTGCCAGCCTGGGGCTGCACTCTGGGGCCAACGTCCTGACTTTC. Translation: CASLGLHSGANVLTF.